This TCR beta chain is from a study of T cells in Graves' hyperthyroidism and ophthalmopathy. The CDR3 regions of TCR beta were amplified from RNA transcripts. Researchers ran a first-round RT-PCR on the TCR CDR3 using the HTBI primer set. MiXCR, applied by TCRdb to the multiplex PCR reads, yields one record per CDR3 protein. Of some 350,000 distinct CDR3 sequences listed, about 18% are singletons. CDR1 and CDR2 (germline): SGHVS, FNYEAQ. This CDR3 spans 13 amino acids. V lost 4 bases to trimming and J lost 5 bases, with 11 bases between them. This clonotype was sampled from a woman under 30 with Graves' hyperthyroidism. V and J are TRBV7-6 and TRBJ1-1; D is uncertain. The source material was blood. CDR3 protein: CASSSWVGTEAFF. CDR3 in DNA: TGTGCCAGCAGCTCCTGGGTAGGGACTGAAGCTTTCTTT.